This T cell receptor (beta chain) was profiled in a study of regulatory T cells in long-lasting Graves disease. Time point in this sample: newly diagnosed GD, antithyroid drugs for less than 3 months. Generation of the TCR library employed RNA extracted from PBMCs. Under American Thyroid Association guidelines, Graves' disease was diagnosed. Germline-derived CDR1 and CDR2 are SGHTA and FQGNSA. V was pared by 5 bases and J by 1 base, with 6 bases between. This CDR3 is 13 amino acids long. Arm-PCR with iRepertoire HTBI primers amplified the CDR3 regions for these TCR beta libraries. MiXCR, run by TCRdb on the multiplex PCR reads, gives a single entry per CDR3 protein. Of roughly 530,000 distinct CDR3 sequences in the sample, 16% were seen once. The sample also formed part of further work on T cells in Graves' hyperthyroidism and ophthalmopathy. That report adds: Any patient presenting with uncontrolled infection, other autoimmune disease, pregnancy or lactation was left out. Researchers report that a 13 V-J model separated ophthalmopathy from stable hyperthyroidism.

V gene TRBV7-2 combines with J gene TRBJ1-3; D gene uncertain. This specimen was peripheral blood mononuclear cells (PBMCs), taken at new diagnosis, from a patient treated with antithyroid drugs. The receptor was derived from a woman aged 35 to 60 with Graves disease. CDR3 bases: TGTGCCAGCAGCCCCCAGTCTGGAAACACCATATATTTT. This sequence encodes CASSPQSGNTIYF.